The 2 T cell receptor beta chains given below trace back to one sample, sequenced in a study of blood T cell repertoires in COVID-19. Sequencing used immunoSEQ multiplex PCR; TCRdb keeps in-frame clones, though not all of them. The repertoire holds 250,000 or so clones, with around 84% as singletons. Sequenced material: PBMCs or T cells enriched from blood (not recorded which). The receptors stem from a woman between 50 and 59 years old who had been exposed to COVID-19.

The J gene is TRBJ1-1, the V gene TRBV6-2 or TRBV6-3; the match to TRBD1 covers 7 bases. From germline, CDR1 is MNHEY and CDR2 SVGEGT. The CDR3 is 15 amino acids. V was pared by 2 bases and J by 4 bases, with 7 bases of the junction left unmatched. This CDR3 reads CASSYTGAGSTEAFF. CDR3 bases: TGTGCCAGCAGTTACACAGGGGCGGGATCCACTGAAGCTTTCTTT.

The rearrangement uses TRBV5-1 and TRBJ1-1, with D possibly being TRBD1 (6 bases). Germline CDR1 SGHRS, CDR2 YFSETQ. V was shortened by 0 bases and J by 11 bases, with 17 bases between the two germline ends. The length of the CDR3 is 14 residues. The CDR3: CASSLAGDNLRAFF. CDR3 DNA sequence: TGCGCCAGCAGCTTGGCCGGGGACAATTTGAGGGCTTTCTTT.